This TCR beta chain was recorded in a study of cytomegalovirus exposure and HLA in healthy donors. Use of 60 Vbeta and 13 Jbeta primers characterized the PCR. Some clones are missing from TCRdb's copy, which holds only in-frame ones; the method was immunoSEQ multiplex PCR. The sample includes around 170,000 clones, over 75% of them seen just once. Germline lookup yields CDR1 SGDLS and CDR2 YYNGEE. The CDR3 contains 14 residues. V was clipped by 2 bases and J by 6 bases; unmatched bases: 4. The sample holds one count of this clone. Antigen: not known. General study results and limits: Rare TCR sequences predominated, though certain public TCRs were found in many donors. Presence/absence comparisons presumed near-even sequencing depth among donors.

The receptor comes from a man aged 50 or older in good health and CMV-seropositive. Input material: PBMCs. This chain uses TRBV9 with TRBJ2-1; 8 nucleotides line up with TRBD1. The CDR3, as DNA: TGTGCCAGCAGCGTCAGTACAGGGGGCAATGAGCAGTTCTTC. Protein: CASSVSTGGNEQFF.